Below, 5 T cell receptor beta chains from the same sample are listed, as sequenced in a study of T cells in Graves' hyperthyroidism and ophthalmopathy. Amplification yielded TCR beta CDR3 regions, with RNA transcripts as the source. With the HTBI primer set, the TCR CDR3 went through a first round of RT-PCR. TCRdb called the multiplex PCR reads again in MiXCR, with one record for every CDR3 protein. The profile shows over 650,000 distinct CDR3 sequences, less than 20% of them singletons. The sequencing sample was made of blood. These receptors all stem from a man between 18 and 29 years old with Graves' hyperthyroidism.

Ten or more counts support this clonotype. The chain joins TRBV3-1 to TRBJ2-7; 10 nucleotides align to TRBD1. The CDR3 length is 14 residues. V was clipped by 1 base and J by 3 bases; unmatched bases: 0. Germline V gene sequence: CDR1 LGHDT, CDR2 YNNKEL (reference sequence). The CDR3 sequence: CASSQGTGGYEQYF. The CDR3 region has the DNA TGTGCCAGCAGCCAAGGGACAGGGGGCTACGAGCAGTACTTC.

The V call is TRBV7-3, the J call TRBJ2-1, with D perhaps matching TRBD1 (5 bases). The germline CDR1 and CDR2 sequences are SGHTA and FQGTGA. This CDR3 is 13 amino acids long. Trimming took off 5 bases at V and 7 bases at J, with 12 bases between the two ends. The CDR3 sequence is CASSHPQENEQFF. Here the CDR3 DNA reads TGTGCCAGCAGCCACCCACAGGAAAATGAGCAGTTCTTC.

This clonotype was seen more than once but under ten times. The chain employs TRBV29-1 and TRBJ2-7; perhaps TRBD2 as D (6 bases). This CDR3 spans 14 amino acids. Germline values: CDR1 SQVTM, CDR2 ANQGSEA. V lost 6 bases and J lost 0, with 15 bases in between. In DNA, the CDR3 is TGCAGCGTCGACTTGGCCGGGAGCTCCTACGAGCAGTACTTC. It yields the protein CSVDLAGSSYEQYF.

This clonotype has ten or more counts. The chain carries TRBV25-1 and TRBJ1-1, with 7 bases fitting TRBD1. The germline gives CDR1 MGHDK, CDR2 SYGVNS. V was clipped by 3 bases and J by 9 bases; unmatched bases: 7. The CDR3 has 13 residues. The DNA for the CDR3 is TGTGCCAGCAGTGAGACAGGGCGGGCGAAAGCTTTCTTT. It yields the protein CASSETGRAKAFF.

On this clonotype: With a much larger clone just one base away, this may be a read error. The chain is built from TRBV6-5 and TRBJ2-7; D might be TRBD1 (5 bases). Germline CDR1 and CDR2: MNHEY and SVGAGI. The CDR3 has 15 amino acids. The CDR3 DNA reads TGTGCCAGCAGTTACTCGATCAGGGTCGATTACGAGCAGTGCTTC. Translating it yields CASSYSIRVDYEQCF.